One T cell receptor (beta chain) is described in this entry. Antigen unknown. These data belong to a study of blood T cells in healthy people across ages. Study-wide points: Shifts in expanded clonotypes may have been confounded by donor CMV status, which was unknown. The unsorted PBMCs prevented any conclusive comparison of naive versus antigen-experienced cells.

Sample-barcoded 5' priming and a J-beta primer mix drove a second PCR of about 7 to 11 cycles. TCRdb re-analysed the 5' RACE reads in MiXCR, keeping a single row per CDR3 protein. The sample has about a million distinct CDR3 sequences, under 40% seen once. This clonotype was obtained from a young man in good health. Sequences were obtained from blood.

CDR3 protein: CSARDDRGSNNEQFF. For the CDR3, the DNA is TGCAGTGCTAGAGATGACAGGGGTAGTAACAATGAGCAGTTCTTC. This rearrangement joins TRBV20-1 to TRBJ2-1, with 8 bases that match TRBD1. The CDR3 has 15 residues. The germline CDR1 and CDR2 sequences are DFQATT and SNEGSKA (reference sequence). With 0 bases clipped from V and 5 bases from J, the junction kept 6 bases outside the gene matches.